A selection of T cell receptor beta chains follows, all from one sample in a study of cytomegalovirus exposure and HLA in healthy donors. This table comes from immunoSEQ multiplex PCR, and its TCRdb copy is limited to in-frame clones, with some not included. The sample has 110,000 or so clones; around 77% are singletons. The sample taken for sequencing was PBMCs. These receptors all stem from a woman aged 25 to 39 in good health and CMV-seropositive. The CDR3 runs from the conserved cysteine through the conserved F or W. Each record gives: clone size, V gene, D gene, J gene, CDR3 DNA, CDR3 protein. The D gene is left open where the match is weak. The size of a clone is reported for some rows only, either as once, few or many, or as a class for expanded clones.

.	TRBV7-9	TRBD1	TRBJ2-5	TGTGCCAGCAGCACCGGGACAGGCGAAGAGACCCAGTACTTC	CASSTGTGEETQYF
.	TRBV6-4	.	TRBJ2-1	TGTGCCAGCAGTGAGGGTATGGGGGGAGAAGGTAATGAGCAGTTCTTC	CASSEGMGGEGNEQFF
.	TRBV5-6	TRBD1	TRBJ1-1	TGTGCCAGCAGCTTGCCTACCGGGACAGACGGTGAAGCTTTCTTT	CASSLPTGTDGEAFF
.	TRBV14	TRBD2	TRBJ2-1	TGTGCCAGCAGCCAAGGTATTCTCGGGGGGGGCTCCTACAATGAGCAGTTCTTC	CASSQGILGGGSYNEQFF
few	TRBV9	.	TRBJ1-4	TGTGCCAGCAGCGTAGGGGGGACATCTACTGAAAAACTGTTTTTT	CASSVGGTSTEKLFF
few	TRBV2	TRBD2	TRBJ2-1	TGTGCCAGCAGAAGGACTAGTGGGGTTGAGCAGTTCTTC	CASRRTSGVEQFF
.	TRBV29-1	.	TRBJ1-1	TGCAGCGTTCGAACGGGAGCTTCCACAAGCACTGAAGCTTTCTTT	CSVRTGASTSTEAFF
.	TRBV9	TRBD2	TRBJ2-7	TGTGCCAGCAGCGCCCGGGGGGGACTGGATGCCTACGAGCAGTACTTC	CASSARGGLDAYEQYF
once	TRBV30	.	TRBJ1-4	TGTGCCTGGAGTGTAGATGGTGTGGTGTGGAGTGAAAAACTGTTTTTT	CAWSVDGVVWSEKLFF
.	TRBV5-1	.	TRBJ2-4	TGCGCCAGCAGCTTCAGCATTCAGTACTTC	CASSFSIQYF
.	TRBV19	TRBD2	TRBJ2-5	TGTGCCAGTAGTATAAGACTAGCGGAAATCGAGACCCAGTACTTC	CASSIRLAEIETQYF
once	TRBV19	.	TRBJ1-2	TGTGCCAGTAGTATTCCCAGGGACACCGATGGCTACACCTTC	CASSIPRDTDGYTF
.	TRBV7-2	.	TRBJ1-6	TGTGCCAGCAGCTTAGGGGCGCCTCATAATTCACCCCTCCACTTT	CASSLGAPHNSPLHF
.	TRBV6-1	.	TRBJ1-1	TGTGCCAGCAGTGAGGGAGGTTTTTGGGCCACTGAAGCTTTCTTT	CASSEGGFWATEAFF
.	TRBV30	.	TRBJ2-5	TGTGCCTGGAGTAAAGGCCCGGGGAGGACCCAGTACTTC	CAWSKGPGRTQYF
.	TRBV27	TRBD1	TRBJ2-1	TGTGCCAGTAAGACAGGGGTGGCCTACAATGAGCAGTTCTTC	CASKTGVAYNEQFF
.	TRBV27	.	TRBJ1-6	TGTGCCAGCAGTTTATTCCGGGAGAATTCACCCCTCCACTTT	CASSLFRENSPLHF
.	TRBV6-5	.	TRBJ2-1	TGTGCCAGCCGACAGTACAATGAGCAGTTCTTC	CASRQYNEQFF
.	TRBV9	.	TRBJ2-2	TGTGCCAGCAGCGTAGGGAATGGGGCCACCGGGGAGCTGTTTTTT	CASSVGNGATGELFF
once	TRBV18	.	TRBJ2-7	TGTGCCAGCTCACCATCCGACGAGGCCTACGAGCAGTACTTC	CASSPSDEAYEQYF
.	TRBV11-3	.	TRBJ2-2	TGTGCCAGCAGCTTAGTGGCAGGGTTCACCGGGGAGCTGTTTTTT	CASSLVAGFTGELFF
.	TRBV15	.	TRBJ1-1	TGTGCCACCAGCCTCGGACAGTTGAACACTGAAGCTTTCTTT	CATSLGQLNTEAFF
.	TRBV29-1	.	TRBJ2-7	TGCAGCGTATCTGGGACTTCCCAATCCTACGAGCAGTACTTC	CSVSGTSQSYEQYF
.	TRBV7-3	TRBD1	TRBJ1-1	TGTGCCAGCAGCTTAAGAGGGGGCAGCCGGAACACTGAAGCTTTCTTT	CASSLRGGSRNTEAFF
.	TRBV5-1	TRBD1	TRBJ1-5	TGCGCCAGCAGCCCGACAGGGGGAGGGCAGCCCCAGCATTTT	CASSPTGGGQPQHF
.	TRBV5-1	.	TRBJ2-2	TGCGCCAGCAGCTTGAATAGGGGACTTCGGAACACCGGGGAGCTGTTTTTT	CASSLNRGLRNTGELFF
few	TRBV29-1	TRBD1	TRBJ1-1	TGCAGCGTAGGGACAGCTCTCCCTGAAGCTTTCTTT	CSVGTALPEAFF
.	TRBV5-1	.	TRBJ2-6	TGCGCCAGCAGGGAGCCCGGGGCCAACGTCCTGACTTTC	CASREPGANVLTF
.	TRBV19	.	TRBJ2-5	TGTGCCAGTAGTATACAGACGGGTAGGACCCAGTACTTC	CASSIQTGRTQYF
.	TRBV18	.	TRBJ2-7	TGTGCCAGCCCACTCAGCGAGCCCTACGAGCAGTACTTC	CASPLSEPYEQYF
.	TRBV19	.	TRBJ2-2	TGTGCCAGTAGTATAAGGGGATACGGGGAGCTGTTTTTT	CASSIRGYGELFF
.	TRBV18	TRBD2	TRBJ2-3	TGTGCCAGCTCACCCGCTAGCGGGAGAGGAGATACGCAGTATTTT	CASSPASGRGDTQYF
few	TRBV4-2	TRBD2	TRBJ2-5	TGTGCCAGCAGCCCAAGGACTAGCGGGGGGGCGGAAGAGACCCAGTACTTC	CASSPRTSGGAEETQYF
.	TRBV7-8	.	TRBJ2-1	TGTGCCAGCAGCTTAGCCGCACTAGCTGATGAGCAGTTCTTC	CASSLAALADEQFF
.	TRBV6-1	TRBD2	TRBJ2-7	TGTGCCAGCATAGCGGGAGGGGTATACGAGCAGTACTTC	CASIAGGVYEQYF
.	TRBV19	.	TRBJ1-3	TGTGCCAGTTCCGCCAGGTATGACTCTGGAAACACCATATATTTT	CASSARYDSGNTIYF
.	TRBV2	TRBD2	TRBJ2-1	TGTGCCAGCAGTGAACAGTCTAGCGGGGGGTACAATGAGCAGTTCTTC	CASSEQSSGGYNEQFF
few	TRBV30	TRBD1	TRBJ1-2	TGTGCCTGGAGTACGGGGACAGGGGGTTATGGCTACACCTTC	CAWSTGTGGYGYTF
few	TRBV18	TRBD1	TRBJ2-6	TGTGCCAGCTCGCAGGGGGCTGGGGCCAACGTCCTGACTTTC	CASSQGAGANVLTF
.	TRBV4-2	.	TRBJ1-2	TGTGCCAGCAGCCAAGACCCGACAGAGTCCTATGGCTACACCTTC	CASSQDPTESYGYTF
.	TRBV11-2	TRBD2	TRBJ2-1	TGTGCCAGCAGCCTCGGCCCTAGCGGGAGTCCTGAGCAGTTCTTC	CASSLGPSGSPEQFF
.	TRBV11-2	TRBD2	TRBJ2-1	TGTGCCAGCAGAACCGGACTAGCGGGAGGTACATACTACAATGAGCAGTTCTTC	CASRTGLAGGTYYNEQFF
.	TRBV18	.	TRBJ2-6	TGTGCCAGCTCACCGTATTCCCAGTCTGGGGCCAACGTCCTGACTTTC	CASSPYSQSGANVLTF
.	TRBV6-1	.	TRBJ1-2	TGTGCCAGCAGTGTCAGACAGAACTATGGCTACACCTTC	CASSVRQNYGYTF
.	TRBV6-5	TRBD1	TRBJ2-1	TGTGCCAGCAGCAGACAGGGGTCGAGGCAGTTCTTC	CASSRQGSRQFF
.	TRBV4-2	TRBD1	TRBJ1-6	TGTGCCAGCAGCCAGCGGGACAGGGGGCAATATTCACCCCTCCACTTT	CASSQRDRGQYSPLHF
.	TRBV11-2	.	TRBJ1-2	TGTGCCAGCAGCTTTGAACAGGGAAGGGGCTACACCTTC	CASSFEQGRGYTF
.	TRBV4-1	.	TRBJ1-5	TGCGCCAGCAGCCAAAGCGCCGGCAATCAGCCCCAGCATTTT	CASSQSAGNQPQHF
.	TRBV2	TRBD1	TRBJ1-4	TGTGCCAACACCCCGGACAGGCTTAATGAAAAACTGTTTTTT	CANTPDRLNEKLFF